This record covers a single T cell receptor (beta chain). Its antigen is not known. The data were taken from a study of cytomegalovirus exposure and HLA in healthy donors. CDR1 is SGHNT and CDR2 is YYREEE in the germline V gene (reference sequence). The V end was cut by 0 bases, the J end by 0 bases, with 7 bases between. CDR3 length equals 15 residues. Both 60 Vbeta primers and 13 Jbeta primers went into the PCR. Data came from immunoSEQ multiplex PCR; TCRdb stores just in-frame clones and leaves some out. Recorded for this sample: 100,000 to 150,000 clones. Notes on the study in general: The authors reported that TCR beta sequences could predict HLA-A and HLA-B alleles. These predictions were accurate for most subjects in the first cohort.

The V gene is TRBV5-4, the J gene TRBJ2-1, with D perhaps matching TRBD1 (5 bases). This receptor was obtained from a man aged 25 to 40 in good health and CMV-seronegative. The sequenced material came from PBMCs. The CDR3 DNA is TGTGCCAGCAGCTTGGAGACAGTCTCCTACAATGAGCAGTTCTTC. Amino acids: CASSLETVSYNEQFF.